This T cell receptor beta chain was found in a study of cytomegalovirus exposure and HLA in healthy donors. Overall study: Researchers found that just over 80% of 300 to 450 genotyped donors fell within the Caucasian-associated ancestry cluster.

Whole-study findings and limits: Both high specificity and high sensitivity reportedly marked the classifier's diagnosis of cytomegalovirus status. Accurate predictions that matched the HLA-A and HLA-B alleles of most subjects were reportedly made from TCR beta sequences. A missense DCLRE1C variant was associated with V- and J-gene trimming of TCR beta chains in a later analysis, and an independent cohort replicated the association.

Germline trimming cut 5 bases from V and 3 bases from J; bases unmatched to any gene: 3. The CDR3 extends over 13 amino acids. Per germline, CDR1 MDHEN and CDR2 SYDVKM. It was with 60 Vbeta and 13 Jbeta primers that the PCR ran. Measured with immunoSEQ multiplex PCR; TCRdb has only the in-frame clones, and not every one. The sample includes about 160,000 clones, around 79% of them seen just once. In regard to this clone: The antigen remains unidentified.

The chain is built from TRBV28 and TRBJ2-7; 8 positions match TRBD1. The sample taken for sequencing was PBMCs. The sequence came from a man in his forties in good health and CMV-seronegative. This CDR3 is CASSDRGDYEQYF. The CDR3 region has the DNA TGTGCCAGCAGTGACAGGGGTGACTACGAGCAGTACTTC.